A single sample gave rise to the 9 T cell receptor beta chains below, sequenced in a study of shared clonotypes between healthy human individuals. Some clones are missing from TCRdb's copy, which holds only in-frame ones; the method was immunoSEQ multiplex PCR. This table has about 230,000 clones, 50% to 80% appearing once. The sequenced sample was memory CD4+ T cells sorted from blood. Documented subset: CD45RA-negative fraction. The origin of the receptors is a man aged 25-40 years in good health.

CDR3 bases: TGTGCCAGCAGGTTTGGTAGCAGCTCCTACAATGAGCAGTTCTTC. This sequence encodes CASRFGSSSYNEQFF. V gene TRBV5-4 combines with J gene TRBJ2-1; D is unclear. The germline V gene has CDR1 SGHNT and CDR2 YYREEE (reference sequence). With 5 bases removed from V and 0 bases from J, the gap between germline ends came to 12 bases. This CDR3 is built from 15 residues.

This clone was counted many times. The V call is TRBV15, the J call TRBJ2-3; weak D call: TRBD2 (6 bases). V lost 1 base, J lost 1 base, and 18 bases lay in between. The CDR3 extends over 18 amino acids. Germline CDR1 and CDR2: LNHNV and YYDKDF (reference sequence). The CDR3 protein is CATSRGYGTFDRTDTQYF. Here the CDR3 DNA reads TGTGCCACCAGCAGAGGTTATGGGACTTTTGATCGCACAGATACGCAGTATTTT.

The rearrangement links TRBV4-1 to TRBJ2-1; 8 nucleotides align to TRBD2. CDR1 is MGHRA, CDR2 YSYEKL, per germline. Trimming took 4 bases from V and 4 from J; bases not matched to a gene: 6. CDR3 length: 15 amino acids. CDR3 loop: CASSPLGLVYNEQFF. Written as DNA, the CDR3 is TGCGCCAGCAGCCCCTTGGGACTAGTGTACAATGAGCAGTTCTTC.

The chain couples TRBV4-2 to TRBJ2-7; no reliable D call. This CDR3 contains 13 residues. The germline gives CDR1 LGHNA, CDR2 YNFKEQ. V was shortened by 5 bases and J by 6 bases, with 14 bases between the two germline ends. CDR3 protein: CASSSPSRSEQYF. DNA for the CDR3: TGTGCCAGCAGCTCCCCTTCAAGGAGCGAGCAGTACTTC.

The CDR3 protein is CASSFRGLDQPQHF. CDR3 nucleotide sequence: TGTGCCAGCAGTTTCCGGGGGCTTGATCAGCCCCAGCATTTT. The gene calls are TRBV27 and TRBJ1-5; maybe TRBD1 (6 bases). The CDR3 loop spans 14 amino acids. Germline lookup yields CDR1 MNHEY and CDR2 SMNVEV (reference sequence). The V end was cut by 3 bases, the J end by 5 bases, with 11 bases between.

The CDR3, as DNA: TGTGCCAGCAGCCAGGGGGGAGACCTGAACACTGAAGCTTTCTTT. It is translated as CASSQGGDLNTEAFF. This chain joins TRBV5-6 and TRBJ1-1; 7 bases fit TRBD1. Germline V gene sequence: CDR1 SGHDT, CDR2 YYEEEE. V was clipped by 4 bases and J by 0 bases; unmatched bases: 6. This CDR3 is built from 15 residues. The entire variable domain, with the rest obtained from reference TRBV5-6 and TRBJ1-1, is as follows: DAGVTQSPTHLIKTRGQQVTLRCSPKSGHDTVSWYQQALGQGPQFIFQYYEEEERQRGNFPDRFSGHQFPNYSSELNVNALLLGDSALYLCASSQGGDLNTEAFFGQGTRLTVV.

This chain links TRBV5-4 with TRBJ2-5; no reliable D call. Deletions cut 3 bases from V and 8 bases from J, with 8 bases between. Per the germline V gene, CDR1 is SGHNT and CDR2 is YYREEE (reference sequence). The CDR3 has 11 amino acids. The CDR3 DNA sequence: TGTGCCAGCAGCTCACAGAGTACCCAGTACTTC. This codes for CASSSQSTQYF.

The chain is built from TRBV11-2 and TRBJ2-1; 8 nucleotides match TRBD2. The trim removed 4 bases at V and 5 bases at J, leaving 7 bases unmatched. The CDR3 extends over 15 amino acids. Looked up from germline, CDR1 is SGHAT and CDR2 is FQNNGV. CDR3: CASSSTGGHNNEQFF. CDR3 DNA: TGTGCCAGCAGCTCAACGGGAGGGCATAACAATGAGCAGTTCTTC.

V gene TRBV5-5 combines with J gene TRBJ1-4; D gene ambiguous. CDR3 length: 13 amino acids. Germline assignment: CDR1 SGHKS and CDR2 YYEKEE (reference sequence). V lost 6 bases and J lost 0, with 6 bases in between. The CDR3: CASTSATNEKLFF. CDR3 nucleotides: TGTGCCAGCACGAGTGCAACTAATGAAAAACTGTTTTTT.